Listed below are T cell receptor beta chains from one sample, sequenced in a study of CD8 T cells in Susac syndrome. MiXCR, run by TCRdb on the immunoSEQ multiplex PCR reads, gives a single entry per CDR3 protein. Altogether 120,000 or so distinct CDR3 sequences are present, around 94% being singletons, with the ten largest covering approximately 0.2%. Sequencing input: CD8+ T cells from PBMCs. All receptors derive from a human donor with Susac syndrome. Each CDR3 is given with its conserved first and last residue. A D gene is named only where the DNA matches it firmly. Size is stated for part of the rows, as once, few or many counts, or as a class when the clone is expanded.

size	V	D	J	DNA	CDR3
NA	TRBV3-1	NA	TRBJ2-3	TGTGCCAGCAGCCAAGCGGGGAATACGCAGTATTTT	CASSQAGNTQYF
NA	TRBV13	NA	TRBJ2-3	TGTGCCAGCAGCTCCCCCGTTAACTCCACAGATACGCAGTATTTT	CASSSPVNSTDTQYF
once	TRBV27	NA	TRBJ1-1	TGTGCCAGCGTCGCCACCGGCATGAACACTGAAGCTTTCTTT	CASVATGMNTEAFF
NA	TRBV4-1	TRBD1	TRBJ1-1	TGCGCCAGCAGCCGTCGACAGGGCGAAACCGAAGCTTTCTTT	CASSRRQGETEAFF
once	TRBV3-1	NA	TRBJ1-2	TGTGCCAGCAGCCAAGATTTAGAGGGCACCTATGGCTACACCTTC	CASSQDLEGTYGYTF
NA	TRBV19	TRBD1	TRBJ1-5	TGTGCCAGGCAGGGACAGCGTAATCAGTCCCAGCATTTT	CARQGQRNQSQHF
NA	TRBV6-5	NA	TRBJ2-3	TGTGCCAGCAGTTACATCGGCGGGCTAACCACAGATACGCAGTATTTT	CASSYIGGLTTDTQYF
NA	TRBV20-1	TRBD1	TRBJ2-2	TGCAGTGCTTACGGACAGGGGGTAACCGGGGAGCTGTTTTTT	CSAYGQGVTGELFF
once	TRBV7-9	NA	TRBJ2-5	TGTGCCAGCAGCCCCAGCCGGGACAAACAAGAGACCCAGTACTTC	CASSPSRDKQETQYF
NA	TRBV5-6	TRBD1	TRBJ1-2	TGTGCCAGCAGCTTGCAAGGGGGCGCGGATGGCTACACCTTC	CASSLQGGADGYTF
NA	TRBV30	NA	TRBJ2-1	TGTGCCTGGAGTCTCCTTAACTACAATGAGCAGTTCTTC	CAWSLLNYNEQFF
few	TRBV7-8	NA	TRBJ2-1	TGTGCCAGCAGCCCCCGTGGTTACAATGAGCAGTTCTTC	CASSPRGYNEQFF
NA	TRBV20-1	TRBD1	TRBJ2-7	TGCAGTGCTACTGCGGACAGGGGTTACGAGCAGTACTTC	CSATADRGYEQYF
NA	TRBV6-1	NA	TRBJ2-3	TGTGCCAGCAGTGAAGATGGGGGGTCCACAGATACGCAGTATTTT	CASSEDGGSTDTQYF